The clone carrying this T cell receptor (beta chain) was observed a few times. The antigen is undetermined. The data derive from a study of T-cell memory formation after mild COVID-19. V lost 2 bases, J lost 6 bases, and 5 bases stayed unmatched. The germline V gene encodes CDR1 SEHNR and CDR2 FQNEAQ (reference sequence). CDR3 length: 15 residues. Overall study findings and caveats: Among CD4+ contracting clones, most were CM and EM, and CD8+ ones EMRA.

Via MiXCR, TCRdb re-called the 5' RACE reads, giving one row per CDR3 protein. Among some 130,000 distinct CDR3 sequences listed, approximately 15% were seen once. Sequencing was carried out using PBMCs or a T cell subset sorted from them (not recorded which). The chain recombines TRBV7-9 with TRBJ1-5; 9 positions agree with TRBD1. The origin of this receptor is an adult woman who had mild COVID-19 (a few samples of this study predate the infection). Cell type and time point are not known. The CDR3, as DNA: TGTGCCAGCAGCTTAAGCACAGGGGGCGGTCAGCCCCAGCATTTT. This sequence encodes CASSLSTGGGQPQHF.